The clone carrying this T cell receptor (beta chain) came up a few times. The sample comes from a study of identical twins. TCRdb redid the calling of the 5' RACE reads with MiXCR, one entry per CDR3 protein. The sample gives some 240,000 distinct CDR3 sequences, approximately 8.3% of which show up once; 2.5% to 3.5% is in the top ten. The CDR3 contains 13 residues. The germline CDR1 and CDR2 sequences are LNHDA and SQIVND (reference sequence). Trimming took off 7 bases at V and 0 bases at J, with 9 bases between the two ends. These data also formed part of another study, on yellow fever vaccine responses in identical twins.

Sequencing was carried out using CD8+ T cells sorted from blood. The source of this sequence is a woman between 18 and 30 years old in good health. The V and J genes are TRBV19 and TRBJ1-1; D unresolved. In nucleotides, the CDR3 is TGTGCCAGTACCGGACGATTGAACACTGAAGCTTTCTTT. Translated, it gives CASTGRLNTEAFF.